The 20 T cell receptor beta chains in this list originate from one sample, sequenced in a study of Ad26.COV2.S vaccination and SARS-CoV-2 variants. Profiled with immunoSEQ multiplex PCR; TCRdb holds only in-frame clones, not every one. The sample carries about 370,000 clones, over 75% recorded once. The treatment denotes: around 19 received Ad26.COV2.S at low or high dose, single or two shots; several received placebo; per-sample allocation not given. Vaccine and placebo recipients were sampled on day 63 after the first injection. Here the sequenced sample was peripheral blood, taken in a trial of Ad26.COV2.S vaccine versus placebo. These receptors originate from a person aged 18-65 years who received the Ad26.COV2.S COVID-19 vaccine or a placebo.

This clone was counted between two and nine times. This CDR3 is CASSFPAYSYGYTF. For the CDR3, the DNA is TGTGCCAGCAGTTTCCCGGCCTACTCCTATGGCTACACCTTC. This sequence joins TRBV28 and TRBJ1-2; D uncertain. This CDR3 has 14 residues. Germline V gives CDR1 MDHEN, CDR2 SYDVKM. V was clipped by 3 bases and J by 4 bases, with 12 bases between them.

V and J are TRBV4-2 and TRBJ2-1; D not certain. Trimming stripped 1 base from V and 6 bases from J, with 16 bases between. The CDR3 is 16 amino acids. Per germline, CDR1 LGHNA and CDR2 YNFKEQ. The CDR3 nucleotides read TGTGCCAGCAGCCAAGTTGATAAGGGAACGGGCAATGAGCAGTTCTTC. This translates into CASSQVDKGTGNEQFF.

The CDR3 reads CASSFLSTDTQYF. For the CDR3, the DNA is TGTGCCAGCAGTTTTCTAAGCACAGATACGCAGTATTTT. This chain uses TRBV12-3 or TRBV12-4 with TRBJ2-3; D not certain. The CDR3 length is 13 residues. V was cut by 3 bases and J by 0 bases, with 4 bases left in between.

The chain recombines TRBV7-9 with TRBJ2-7; 10 bases are shared with TRBD1. CDR3 length: 15 amino acids. CDR1 is SEHNR, CDR2 FQNEAQ, per germline (reference sequence). V dropped 1 base and J dropped 4; count of bases not matched to a gene: 4. The CDR3 reads CASSLGDRGQYEQYF. The DNA of the CDR3 is TGTGCCAGCAGCTTAGGTGACAGGGGGCAATACGAGCAGTACTTC.

The chain employs TRBV24-1 and TRBJ2-2, with a tentative D call TRBD2 (5 bases). V lost 9 bases and J 4 bases, leaving 11 bases between the germline ends. The V gene's germline CDR1 is KGHDR and CDR2 SFDVKD. The CDR3 contains 13 residues. CDR3 in amino acids: CATAGLSTGELFF. CDR3 in DNA: TGTGCCACCGCGGGCTTGTCCACCGGGGAGCTGTTTTTT.

There are many counts of this clone. J is TRBJ1-3 and V is TRBV6-5; the D is unclear. The CDR3 loop spans 16 amino acids. V gave up 2 bases and J gave up 4 bases, with 15 bases separating them. Germline V gene sequence: CDR1 MNHEY, CDR2 SVGAGI. The CDR3: CASSYGRGLAGNTIYF. DNA of the CDR3: TGTGCCAGCAGTTACGGTCGGGGTCTGGCCGGAAACACCATATATTTT.

This chain connects TRBV7-9 to TRBJ1-1; D not certain. The CDR3 is 13 residues long. Germline-derived CDR1 and CDR2 are SEHNR and FQNEAQ (reference sequence). The V and J ends lost 1 base and 7 bases respectively, with 10 bases between them. The CDR3 DNA reads TGTGCCAGCAGCTTAGTGACGGGAGATGAAGCTTTCTTT. It is translated as CASSLVTGDEAFF.

V is TRBV11-2 and J is TRBJ1-3, with D perhaps matching TRBD1 (5 bases). The CDR3 is 15 amino acids. CDR1 SGHAT and CDR2 FQNNGV come from the germline V gene. Trimming took 5 bases from V and 3 from J, leaving 14 bases between them. The CDR3 DNA reads as TGTGCCAGCAGCACGGGGGGGGTTATTGGAAACACCATATATTTT. Protein product: CASSTGGVIGNTIYF.

On this clone itself: Relative to the germline gene, one junction end is altered; a read error may explain this. DNA of the CDR3: TGTGCCAGCAGCCCCGCGGACAATAAGCAGTTCTTC. Translated, it gives CASSPADNKQFF. The rearrangement links TRBV3-1 (or the pseudogene TRBV3-2) to TRBJ2-1; possibly TRBD1 for D (5 bases). CDR3 length: 12 amino acids. Germline lookup yields CDR1 LGHDT and CDR2 YNNKEL (reference sequence).

The chain carries TRBV5-6 and TRBJ2-1; 9 bases map to TRBD1. V was clipped by 3 bases and J by 4 bases; unmatched bases: 5. The CDR3 sequence is 15 residues long. CDR1 SGHDT and CDR2 YYEEEE come from the germline V gene. The chain's CDR3 is CASSWGQGGYNEQFF. For the CDR3, the DNA is TGTGCCAGCAGCTGGGGACAGGGTGGGTACAATGAGCAGTTCTTC.

V usage is TRBV19 and J usage is TRBJ2-3; 7 nucleotides align to TRBD2. The CDR3 extends over 15 amino acids. The germline CDR1 and CDR2 sequences are LNHDA and SQIVND (reference sequence). Trimming at V came to 5 bases and at J to 1 base, leaving 6 bases not matched to a gene. In DNA form, the CDR3 reads TGTGCCAGTAGTCTCAATGCGGGAGGCACAGATACGCAGTATTTT. The encoded protein is CASSLNAGGTDTQYF.

This rearrangement joins TRBV3-1 (or the pseudogene TRBV3-2) to TRBJ2-7, with 9 bases that match TRBD2. Germline lookup yields CDR1 LGHDT and CDR2 YNNKEL (reference sequence). The CDR3 runs to 14 residues. Germline trimming cut 4 bases from V and 3 bases from J; bases unmatched to any gene: 4. The CDR3 DNA reads as TGTGCCAGCAGCCCGACTAGCGGAAACTACGAGCAGTACTTC. It is translated as CASSPTSGNYEQYF.

This clone was counted a single time. The chain couples TRBV6-5 to TRBJ1-2; unclear D gene. V was shortened by 6 bases and J by 2 bases, with 13 bases between the two germline ends. The CDR3 is 14 residues long. Germline CDR1 and CDR2: MNHEY and SVGAGI. The CDR3 bases are TGTGCCAGCAGCGTTCGGAGCGCCAACTATGGCTACACCTTC. Residues: CASSVRSANYGYTF.

The genes are TRBV7-8 and TRBJ2-3, with 7 bases fitting TRBD2. Trimming removed 6 bases from V and 3 bases from J; junction bases left unmatched: 12. The germline gives CDR1 SGHVS, CDR2 FQNEAQ. CDR3 size: 16 residues. CDR3 residues: CASRFSGLLGTDTQYF. The CDR3, as DNA: TGTGCCAGCAGGTTTAGCGGGCTCCTCGGGACAGATACGCAGTATTTT.

The chain recombines TRBV10-2 with TRBJ2-1, with a weak D call TRBD2 (6 bases). The ends were cut back, 5 bases at V and 5 bases at J, with 16 bases in the middle. The CDR3 has 15 residues. Germline CDR1 WSHSY, CDR2 SAAADI. For the CDR3, the DNA is TGCGCCAGCAGTCCCCGGGAGCCTATGAACAATGAGCAGTTCTTC. It codes for CASSPREPMNNEQFF.

The rearrangement links TRBV3-1 (or the pseudogene TRBV3-2) to TRBJ1-6; no reliable D call. This CDR3 is 13 amino acids long. The germline gives CDR1 LGHDT, CDR2 YNNKEL (reference sequence). The V and J ends lost 4 bases and 7 bases respectively, with 8 bases between them. The CDR3 region is CASSPQGNSPLHF. The DNA of the CDR3 is TGTGCCAGCAGCCCTCAAGGGAATTCACCCCTCCACTTT.

V gene TRBV9 combines with J gene TRBJ2-2, with D perhaps matching TRBD2 (6 bases). The CDR3 is 16 residues long. Trimming left V 4 bases short and J 5 bases short, with 18 bases between. CDR1 and CDR2 from the germline V gene are SGDLS and YYNGEE. The CDR3 sequence: CASSPTGWGRTGELFF. The CDR3 DNA sequence: TGTGCCAGCAGCCCAACCGGTTGGGGGAGGACCGGGGAGCTGTTTTTT.

V and J are TRBV19 and TRBJ1-4, with a possible D match to TRBD1 (6 bases). This CDR3 comprises 14 residues. Trimming removed 4 bases at V and 8 bases at J, with 14 bases between. CDR1 is LNHDA and CDR2 is SQIVND in the germline V gene (reference sequence). The CDR3 region has the DNA TGTGCCAGTAGTACCACAGGGTTTTCCGAAAAACTGTTTTTT. This encodes CASSTTGFSEKLFF.

This chain uses TRBV6-5 with TRBJ2-6; D possibly corresponds to TRBD1 (6 bases). CDR3 size: 15 residues. V dropped 7 bases and J dropped 0 bases, with 10 bases sitting between them. The germline V gene encodes CDR1 MNHEY and CDR2 SVGAGI. The CDR3 DNA sequence: TGTGCCAGCATGAGCAGGGGCTCTGGGGCCAACGTCCTGACTTTC. Its translation: CASMSRGSGANVLTF.

This clone came up a few times. The chain combines TRBV6-5 with TRBJ2-1; a weak D match, TRBD2 (6 bases). CDR3 length: 15 amino acids. Germline V gives CDR1 MNHEY, CDR2 SVGAGI. Trimming took off 8 bases at V and 4 bases at J, with 18 bases between the two ends. The CDR3 region has the DNA TGTGCCAGCTCCCCTACCCTCGGGGGATACAATGAGCAGTTCTTC. Its translation: CASSPTLGGYNEQFF.